This TCR beta chain was captured in a study of blood T cell repertoires in COVID-19 (TCRdb year 2020). About the investigation overall: The collaborator samples originated in the United States, Italy and Spain and spanned the acute and convalescent phases of COVID-19. The prospective study material was composed of cDNA or gDNA derived from T cells, B-cell-depleted T cells, or PBMCs. Subjects who had been exposed to COVID-19, were actively infected with it, or had recovered from it provided the deeply sampled blood TCRbeta repertoires that made up the dataset. The repertoires were released in a freely available public database meant as a resource for research on the immune response to SARS-CoV-2. The samples were drawn from two sources: the first 160 participants of the ongoing ImmuneRACE study, and fewer than 1,500 subjects contributed by 6 global collaborators. Sample metadata almost always included a de-identified subject ID, COVID-19 status, age in years and sex. Where available, HLA class I and class II types were obtained from metadata supplied by the sample provider rather than from assay-based typing. The paper as a whole reports these results and caveats: The quantity of clinical and demographic metadata differed by source and by participant and was supplied without curation.

The immunoSEQ Assay, a bias-controlled multiplex PCR, was used to amplify TCRbeta CDR3 regions from genomic DNA. The paper's data handling went like this. Within the assay, amplification of reference gene primers was used to estimate how many nucleated cells each sample contained. To quantify the absolute abundance of each unique TCRbeta CDR3 rearrangement, sequence reads were collapsed and filtered. For each sample, productive Simpson clonality was calculated by taking the square root of Simpson's diversity index across productive rearrangements. The immuneACCESS repertoire file appears here via TCRdb, limited to in-frame rearrangements. These files lack a portion of the clones; in checked studies, under half of the deficit traces to unresolved V genes, and the cause of the others is not known. V and J calls and clone size follow that table, whereas D and trimming were derived from the DNA. The sample table records 87,000 or so clones; approximately 86% of these occur just once. The ten largest account for about 3% of the sample.

Whole blood was collected in K2EDTA tubes by collaborating institutions according to the institutions' own protocols. For TCRbeta analysis, collaborators shipped samples in one of three forms: frozen whole blood, isolated PBMCs, or DNA extracted from either of those sample types. To note about this clone: Its antigen target is currently unknown. Qualities for individual bases were not recorded, and no much larger clone is one base off.

The CDR3 sequence holds 14 residues, the cysteine and phenylalanine included. Just the 42-base CDR3 DNA is kept, in frame starting at base 1. Compared with germline, V lacks 2 bases and J lacks 4 bases; bases without a gene match: 2. The germline V gene encodes CDR1 MRHNA and CDR2 SNTAGT. Specimen: peripheral blood. This TCR derives from a woman aged 45-59 years with active or convalescent COVID-19. The chain is encoded by TRBV6-4 joined to TRBJ1-2, with 9 bases matching TRBD1. The CDR3 region reads CASSDRDRVYGYTF. The nucleotides are TGTGCCAGCAGTGACCGGGACAGGGTCTATGGCTACACCTTC.